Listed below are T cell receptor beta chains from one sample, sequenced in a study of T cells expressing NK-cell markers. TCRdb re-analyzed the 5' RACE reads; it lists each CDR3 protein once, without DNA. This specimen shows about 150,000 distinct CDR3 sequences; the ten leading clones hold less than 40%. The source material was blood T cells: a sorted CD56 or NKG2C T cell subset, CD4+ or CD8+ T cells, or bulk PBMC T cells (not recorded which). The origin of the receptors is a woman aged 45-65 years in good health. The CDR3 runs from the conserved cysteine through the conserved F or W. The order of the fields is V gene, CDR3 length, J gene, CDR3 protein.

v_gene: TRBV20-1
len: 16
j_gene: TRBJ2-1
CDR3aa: CSARPRVAGVYNEQFF

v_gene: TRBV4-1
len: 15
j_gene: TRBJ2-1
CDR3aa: CASSQGGSGRGEQFF

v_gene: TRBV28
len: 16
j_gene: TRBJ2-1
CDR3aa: CASSLIRGAMSYEQFF

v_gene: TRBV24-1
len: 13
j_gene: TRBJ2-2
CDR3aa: CATSDLVTGELFF

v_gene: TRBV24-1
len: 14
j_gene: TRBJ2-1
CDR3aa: CATSDLGRGDEQFF

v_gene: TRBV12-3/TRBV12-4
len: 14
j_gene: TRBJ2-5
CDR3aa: CASSLSRPPETQYF

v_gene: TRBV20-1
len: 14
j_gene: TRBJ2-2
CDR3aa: CSAEREVSTGELFF

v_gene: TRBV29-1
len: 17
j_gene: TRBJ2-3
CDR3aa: CSVDGVSGPVSTDTQYF

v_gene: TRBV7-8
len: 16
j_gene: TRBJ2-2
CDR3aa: CASSSPSGRAFGELFF

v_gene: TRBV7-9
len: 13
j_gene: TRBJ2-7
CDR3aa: CASSLGLAGGKYF

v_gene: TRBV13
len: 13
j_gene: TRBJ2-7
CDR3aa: CASSPPTSAEQYF

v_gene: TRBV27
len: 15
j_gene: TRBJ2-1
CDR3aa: CASRGPLSIVDEQFF

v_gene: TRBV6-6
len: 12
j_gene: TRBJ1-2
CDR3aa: CASSTTNYGYTF

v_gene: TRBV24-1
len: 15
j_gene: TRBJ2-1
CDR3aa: CATSDSPGLLDEQFF

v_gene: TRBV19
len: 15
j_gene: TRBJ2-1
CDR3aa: CASSVPGTGYNEQFF

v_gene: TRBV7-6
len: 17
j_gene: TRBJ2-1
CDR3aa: CASSLSGIGGAYNEQFF

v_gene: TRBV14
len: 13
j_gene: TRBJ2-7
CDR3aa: CASSHRGHYEQYF

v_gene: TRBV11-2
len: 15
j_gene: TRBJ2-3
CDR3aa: CASRHPGLSTDTQYF

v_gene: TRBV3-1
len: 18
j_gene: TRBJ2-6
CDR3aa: CASSPGQATTSGANVLTF

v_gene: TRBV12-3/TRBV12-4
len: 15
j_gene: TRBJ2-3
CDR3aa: CASSNSDRAADTQYF

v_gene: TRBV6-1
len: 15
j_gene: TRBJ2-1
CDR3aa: CASSPGTSGRADEFF

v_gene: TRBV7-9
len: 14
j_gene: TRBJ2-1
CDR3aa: CASSLGLGGNEQFF

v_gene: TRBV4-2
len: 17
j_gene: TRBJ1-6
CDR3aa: CASSQERGQSLGSPLHF

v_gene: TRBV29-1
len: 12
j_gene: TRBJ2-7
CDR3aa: CSVRDSFHEQYF

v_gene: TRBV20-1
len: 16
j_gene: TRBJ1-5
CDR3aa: CSAINNRGPSNQPQHF

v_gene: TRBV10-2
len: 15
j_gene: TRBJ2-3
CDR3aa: CASSDHGFDTDTQYF

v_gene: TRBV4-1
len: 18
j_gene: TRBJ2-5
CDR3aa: CASSQSLGTSGIQETQYF

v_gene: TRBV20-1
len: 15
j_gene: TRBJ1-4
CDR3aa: CSATHQGTSNEKLFF